This entry is about one T cell receptor (beta chain). Antigen specificity is unknown. CDR1 is SGHDT, CDR2 YYEEEE, per germline. There are 16 residues in the CDR3. The V end lost 5 bases, the J end lost 7 bases, and 22 bases lay between the germline ends. This sample is part of a study of OX40 agonist ivuxolimab in advanced cancers. Study context: Anti-PD-1, anti-PD-L1 or anti-CTLA-4 therapy given earlier was allowed, and approximately 43% had some.

Study-wide points: Low normalized clonal expansion also occurred in some nonresponding patients.

Some clones are missing from TCRdb's copy, which holds only in-frame ones; the method was immunoSEQ multiplex PCR. The sample comprises tens of thousands of clones, about 84% of which are singletons, and 23% rests with the top ten. This material consisted of CD4+ or CD8+ T cells sorted from blood, taken in a trial of the OX40 agonist ivuxolimab. V gene TRBV5-6 combines with J gene TRBJ2-1, with TRBD2 as a possible D gene (5 bases). This TCR derives from an adult with an advanced solid tumor such as melanoma, head and neck, liver or kidney cancer. In DNA form, the CDR3 reads TGTGCCAGCAGTCTCTGGGAGCTAGCCCCACGGAATGAGCAGTTCTTC. This sequence encodes CASSLWELAPRNEQFF.